Following are 18 T cell receptor beta chains from one sample sequenced in a study of radiotherapy plus CTLA-4 blockade in lung cancer. Profiled with immunoSEQ multiplex PCR; TCRdb holds only in-frame clones, not every one. The repertoire consists of about 76,000 clones, with over 70% occurring once and the leading ten covering about 23%. The material sequenced was peripheral blood, taken from a patient treated with radiotherapy plus ipilimumab. Receptor source: a human donor with non-small cell lung cancer whose response to radiotherapy plus ipilimumab could not be evaluated. Some clones in this sample may be carry-over from other donors' samples.

In DNA form, the CDR3 reads TGCAGCGTTGAAGATGGGGGCGGTCACTACAATGAGCAGTTCTTC. This sequence encodes CSVEDGGGHYNEQFF. V is TRBV29-1 and J is TRBJ2-1; the D gene is possibly TRBD1 (6 bases). The CDR3 has 15 residues. Between the trimmed V and J ends, which lost 0 bases and 3 bases, there was a span of 12 bases. CDR1 SQVTM and CDR2 ANQGSEA come from the germline V gene.

This clone was seen only a few times. The CDR3 reads CAIDGGQGTTEAFF. The CDR3 DNA reads as TGTGCCATCGATGGGGGACAGGGGACGACTGAAGCTTTCTTT. The chain combines TRBV19 with TRBJ1-1, with TRBD1 identical over 10 bases. The J segment lost 5 bases and the V segment lost 10 bases, leaving 10 bases of the junction unmatched. The germline V gene has CDR1 LNHDA and CDR2 SQIVND (reference sequence). This CDR3 comprises 14 residues.

The rearrangement links TRBV25-1 to TRBJ2-2, with 8 bases aligning to TRBD1. V lost 4 bases and J lost 2; bases outside the gene matches: 12. CDR3 length: 18 amino acids. Germline loops: CDR1 MGHDK, CDR2 SYGVNS. CDR3 residues: CASSVDNGQGPNTGELFF. The CDR3 nucleotides read TGTGCCAGCAGTGTGGATAATGGACAGGGCCCAAACACCGGGGAGCTGTTTTTT.

The V and J genes are TRBV27 and TRBJ1-6; D unclear. V gave up 6 bases and J gave up 7 bases, with 16 bases separating them. Germline V gene lookup returns CDR1 MNHEY and CDR2 SMNVEV (reference sequence). CDR3 length: 15 residues. For the CDR3, the DNA is TGTGCCAGCAGCCCTTCCGCGAGAGGGAATTCACCCCTCCACTTT. This translates into CASSPSARGNSPLHF.

In this sample, this clone turned up a few times. This sequence joins TRBV25-1 and TRBJ1-2, with a tentative D call TRBD1 (5 bases). This CDR3 is built from 13 residues. The ends were cut back, 6 bases at V and 5 bases at J, with 13 bases in the middle. Germline V gene sequence: CDR1 MGHDK, CDR2 SYGVNS. CDR3 in DNA: TGTGCCAGCAGCGAAGGGAGGGGATATGGCTACACCTTC. This gives the protein CASSEGRGYGYTF.

The V and J genes are TRBV28 and TRBJ2-3; TRBD2 matches 14 bases. Per the germline V gene, CDR1 is MDHEN and CDR2 is SYDVKM. This CDR3 has 16 residues. V dropped 3 bases and J dropped 5; count of bases not matched to a gene: 4. The CDR3 DNA reads TGTGCCAGCAGTTTGACTAGCGGGGGGGCGGGAGATACGCAGTATTTT. Its translation is CASSLTSGGAGDTQYF.

The CDR3 bases are TGTGCCAGCAGCCTCGGACAGGGGGCGGCTGAAGCTTTCTTT. Residues: CASSLGQGAAEAFF. The J gene is TRBJ1-1, the V gene TRBV11-2; 11 bases fit TRBD1. Germline V gene data show CDR1 as SGHAT and CDR2 as FQNNGV. The CDR3 has 14 residues. The trim removed 5 bases at V and 6 bases at J, leaving 5 bases unmatched.

The rearrangement joins TRBV5-1 to TRBJ1-2; tentatively, D is TRBD1 (5 bases). Germline CDR1 and CDR2: SGHRS and YFSETQ. The CDR3 consists of 15 residues. Trimming removed 0 bases from V and 2 bases from J, with 11 bases in between. The CDR3 sequence: CASSLGGGLNYGYTF. CDR3 nucleotide sequence: TGCGCCAGCAGCTTGGGGGGGGGATTAAACTATGGCTACACCTTC.

The gene calls are TRBV7-2 and TRBJ2-5, with TRBD1 matching 10 bases. The V segment lost 5 bases and the J segment 2 bases; nucleotides outside the gene matches: 5. The CDR3 covers 15 residues. Germline CDR1 is SGHTA and CDR2 is FQGNSA. The CDR3 loop is CASSQDRGLQETQYF. CDR3 DNA: TGTGCCAGCAGCCAAGACAGGGGGCTACAAGAGACCCAGTACTTC.

V usage is TRBV5-1 and J usage is TRBJ2-5, with TRBD1 matching 9 bases. The J call may be wrong; the DNA end is better matched by TRBJ2-7. This CDR3 has 14 residues. CDR1 is SGHRS and CDR2 is YFSETQ in the germline V gene. The CDR3 DNA is TGCGCCAGCAGCTCCGGGACAGGGATAGACGAGCAGTACTTC. It specifies CASSSGTGIDEQYF.

This chain joins TRBV6-1 and TRBJ2-3; D is perhaps TRBD1 (5 bases). Germline values: CDR1 MNHNS, CDR2 SASEGT. Trimming cost V 4 bases and J 2 bases, with 13 bases left between them. CDR3 length equals 15 residues. This chain's CDR3 is CASSVSTATTDTQYF. Written as DNA, the CDR3 is TGTGCCAGCAGTGTTTCGACAGCTACCACAGATACGCAGTATTTT.

The chain recombines TRBV7-2 with TRBJ2-7; possibly TRBD2 for D (5 bases). V gave up 5 bases and J gave up 4 bases, with 15 bases separating them. The CDR3 covers 14 residues. CDR1 and CDR2 from the germline V gene are SGHTA and FQGNSA. The CDR3 nucleotides are TGTGCCAGCAGCCCGGACTCCCCGAGGTACGAGCAGTACTTC. Translated: CASSPDSPRYEQYF.

This sequence joins TRBV7-2 and TRBJ2-7, with 7 bases that match TRBD1. This CDR3 spans 15 amino acids. Germline loops: CDR1 SGHTA, CDR2 FQGNSA. V lost 4 bases and J lost 3; bases outside the gene matches: 9. Written as DNA, the CDR3 is TGTGCCAGCAGCTCGACGGGACAGAGTTACTACGAGCAGTACTTC. This gives the protein CASSSTGQSYYEQYF.

The gene calls are TRBV19 and TRBJ1-6; 7 positions match TRBD1. CDR1 and CDR2 (germline): LNHDA, SQIVND (reference sequence). This CDR3 comprises 15 residues. V gave up 7 bases and J gave up 3 bases; unmatched junction bases: 6. CDR3: CASTRTGHYNSPLHF. The CDR3 nucleotides read TGTGCCAGTACCAGGACAGGACACTATAATTCACCCCTCCACTTT.

The sample holds one count of this clone. The sample holds other DNA sequences that translate to the same CDR3. The chain joins TRBV6-5 to TRBJ2-7, with 7 bases matching TRBD1. The CDR3 contains 15 residues. The junction had 2 bases not matched to a gene; V was cut back by 0 bases and J by 0 bases. Germline loops: CDR1 MNHEY, CDR2 SVGAGI. The CDR3 DNA follows: TGTGCCAGCAGTTACTCAGGGGACAGCTCCTACGAGCAGTACTTC. Translating it yields CASSYSGDSSYEQYF.

Only one count was recorded for this clone. The gene calls are TRBV11-3 and TRBJ1-6; D might be TRBD1 (6 bases). The CDR3 runs to 15 residues. Germline V gene data show CDR1 as SGHNT and CDR2 as YENEEA. V was cut by 1 base and J by 7 bases, with 11 bases left in between. CDR3 region: CASSLAGGWNSPLHF. The CDR3 DNA sequence: TGTGCCAGCAGCTTAGCGGGGGGCTGGAATTCACCCCTCCACTTT.

The table lists this clone with a count of one. The rearrangement joins TRBV5-1 to TRBJ2-1, with D unresolved. This CDR3 contains 15 residues. V was shortened by 0 bases and J by 6 bases, with 13 bases between the two germline ends. In germline, CDR1 is SGHRS, CDR2 YFSETQ. CDR3 in amino acids: CASSLALGSFNEQFF. DNA for the CDR3: TGCGCCAGCAGCTTGGCCCTAGGATCGTTCAATGAGCAGTTCTTC.

For this clone: At one end the junction does not follow the germline gene, possibly because of a read error. The rearrangement uses TRBV6-5 and TRBJ1-2, with unresolved D. The CDR3 consists of 14 residues. Germline V gene lookup returns CDR1 MNHEY and CDR2 SVGAGI. The CDR3: CAISEEGTVNGYTF. The CDR3 coding sequence is TGTGCCATCAGTGAAGAGGGAACCGTAAATGGCTACACCTTC.